Shown below are 27 T cell receptor beta chains from a single sample sequenced in a study of shared clonotypes between healthy human individuals. Selected positively for CCR7 and CD45RO-negative, naive CD8 cells excluded terminally differentiated effector memory CD45RA+ cells. TCRdb keeps only in-frame clones here, not all; method: immunoSEQ multiplex PCR. Of almost 700,000 clones listed, around 90% are singletons. The sample consisted of naive CD8+ T cells sorted from blood. The receptor source for this set is a man between 25 and 39 years old in good health.

The chain carries TRBV6-4 and TRBJ2-1, with TRBD2 matching over 11 bases. CDR1 is MRHNA, CDR2 SNTAGT, per germline. The CDR3 has 16 residues. J lost 4 bases, V lost 2 bases, and 4 bases had no gene match. As DNA, the CDR3 is TGTGCCAGCAGTGACAATAGCGGGAGGGGGTACAATGAGCAGTTCTTC. As protein: CASSDNSGRGYNEQFF.

On this clone itself: Other DNA sequences from this sample encode an identical CDR3 as well. The chain is built from TRBV7-9 and TRBJ2-1; D gene uncertain. CDR1 and CDR2 (germline): SEHNR, FQNEAQ (reference sequence). V was clipped by 4 bases and J by 5 bases, with 6 bases between them. The CDR3 sequence is 12 residues long. CDR3 sequence reads: CASSSFDNEQFF. The CDR3 bases are TGTGCCAGCAGCTCCTTCGACAATGAGCAGTTCTTC. The variable domain in full, with the rest retrieved from reference TRBV7-9 and TRBJ2-1, is DTGVSQNPRHKITKRGQNVTFRCDPISEHNRLYWYRQTLGQGPEFLTYFQNEAQLEKSRLLSDRFSAERPKGSFSTLEIQRTEQGDSAMYLCASSSFDNEQFFGPGTRLTVL.

The chain recombines TRBV7-3 with TRBJ2-5; 7 nucleotides align to TRBD1. Germline V lookup: CDR1 SGHTA, CDR2 FQGTGA. Trimming removed 5 bases from V and 0 bases from J; junction bases left unmatched: 9. The CDR3 covers 16 residues. CDR3 DNA sequence: TGTGCCAGCAGCCAGGGGGTAGTCGTAAACCAAGAGACCCAGTACTTC. Protein sequence: CASSQGVVVNQETQYF.

The chain combines TRBV7-9 with TRBJ1-4; unclear D gene. The CDR3 contains 12 residues. CDR1 is SEHNR, CDR2 FQNEAQ, per germline (reference sequence). V was cut by 2 bases and J by 8 bases, with 6 bases left in between. The CDR3 DNA follows: TGTGCCAGCAGCTTACCCGACGAAAAACTGTTTTTT. Protein sequence: CASSLPDEKLFF.

The V gene is TRBV28, the J gene TRBJ1-5; D is undetermined. The CDR3 consists of 15 residues. With 6 bases removed from V and 1 base from J, the gap between germline ends came to 13 bases. Per the germline V gene, CDR1 is MDHEN and CDR2 is SYDVKM. CDR3 nucleotide sequence: TGTGCCAGCAGCCCCGGACGGAGCAGCAATCAGCCCCAGCATTTT. Translation: CASSPGRSSNQPQHF.

The chain is built from TRBV10-3 and TRBJ1-1; tentatively, D is TRBD1 (6 bases). Germline CDR1 ENHRY, CDR2 SYGVKD. Trimming removed 4 bases at V and 5 bases at J, with 14 bases between. The CDR3 runs to 14 residues. The DNA for the CDR3 is TGTGCCATCAGTGTGGACAGTTGGTGGACTGAAGCTTTCTTT. Amino acid sequence: CAISVDSWWTEAFF.

V usage is TRBV28 and J usage is TRBJ1-5; D unclear. This CDR3 is 15 amino acids long. Trimming removed 5 bases at V and 4 bases at J, with 15 bases between. Germline V gene sequence: CDR1 MDHEN, CDR2 SYDVKM. The CDR3 sequence is CASSDLRGTNQPQHF. Written as DNA, the CDR3 is TGTGCCAGCAGTGACCTGAGAGGCACTAATCAGCCCCAGCATTTT.

Details on this clone: With a much larger clone just one base away, this may be a read error. This chain uses TRBV5-6 with TRBJ2-7; 7 positions match TRBD1. The germline V gene encodes CDR1 SGHDT and CDR2 YYEEEE. V dropped 3 bases and J dropped 1; count of bases not matched to a gene: 1. This CDR3 spans 13 amino acids. The chain's CDR3 is CASSSDRSYEQYF. The DNA for the CDR3 is TGTGCCAGCAGCTCGGACAGGTCCTACGAGCAGTACTTC.

The rearrangement uses TRBV28 and TRBJ2-1, with no clear D. This CDR3 is built from 15 residues. Trimming shortened V by 6 bases and J by 4 bases, and 16 bases separated the two germline ends. Germline V gives CDR1 MDHEN, CDR2 SYDVKM. CDR3 residues: CASSPVGFEYNEQFF. CDR3 bases: TGTGCCAGCAGCCCTGTGGGTTTTGAGTACAATGAGCAGTTCTTC.

The chain uses TRBV7-9 and TRBJ1-2, with D possibly being TRBD1 (6 bases). This CDR3 has 13 amino acids. Deletions cut 5 bases from V and 4 bases from J, with 11 bases between. Germline V lookup: CDR1 SEHNR, CDR2 FQNEAQ (reference sequence). For the CDR3, the DNA is TGTGCCAGCAGCGCAGAAGGGGGCTATGGCTACACCTTC. Its protein is CASSAEGGYGYTF.

The chain couples TRBV28 to TRBJ2-7; D might be TRBD2 (7 bases). The ends were cut back, 3 bases at V and 4 bases at J, with 10 bases in the middle. Germline values: CDR1 MDHEN, CDR2 SYDVKM. The CDR3 runs to 13 residues. The CDR3 coding sequence is TGTGCCAGCAGTTTCGGGGGGCATTACGAGCAGTACTTC. Translated: CASSFGGHYEQYF.

The genes are TRBV29-1 and TRBJ2-5; possibly TRBD1 for D (6 bases). The CDR3 covers 13 residues. The germline V gene has CDR1 SQVTM and CDR2 ANQGSEA. V was cut by 4 bases and J by 4 bases, with 13 bases left in between. In DNA form, the CDR3 reads TGCAGCGTTGCCCCCGGACAGACAGAGACCCAGTACTTC. This codes for CSVAPGQTETQYF.

The J gene is TRBJ2-2, the V gene TRBV27, with D possibly TRBD2 on 6 matching bases. This CDR3 spans 15 amino acids. CDR1 and CDR2 (germline): MNHEY, SMNVEV (reference sequence). V was pared by 5 bases and J by 3 bases, with 13 bases between. The chain's CDR3 is CASSLGGGYTGELFF. The CDR3 DNA reads TGTGCCAGCAGTCTCGGGGGTGGCTACACCGGGGAGCTGTTTTTT.

The CDR3 sequence: CASSWDRLEQFF. The CDR3 DNA sequence: TGTGCCAGCAGCTGGGACAGGTTGGAGCAGTTCTTC. This chain connects TRBV5-5 to TRBJ2-1; 8 positions agree with TRBD1. CDR1 is SGHKS, CDR2 YYEKEE, per germline (reference sequence). The CDR3 extends over 12 amino acids. With V trimmed by 3 bases and J by 10 bases, 3 bases remained unmatched.

This chain connects TRBV6-5 to TRBJ1-1; possible D gene TRBD1, 5 bases. The germline V gene has CDR1 MNHEY and CDR2 SVGAGI. CDR3 length: 13 amino acids. V was cut by 0 bases and J by 11 bases, with 13 bases left in between. The CDR3 spells CASSYSKGRGAFF. CDR3 nucleotide sequence: TGTGCCAGCAGTTACTCAAAGGGACGGGGGGCTTTCTTT.

J is TRBJ2-7 and V is TRBV10-2; D may be TRBD1 (6 bases). The CDR3 has 12 amino acids. Germline V lookup: CDR1 WSHSY, CDR2 SAAADI. V was shortened by 5 bases and J by 5 bases, with 10 bases between the two germline ends. CDR3 protein: CASSLQGHEQYF. DNA for the CDR3: TGCGCCAGCAGTCTACAGGGCCACGAGCAGTACTTC.

The chain links TRBV6-5 to TRBJ2-7; D is uncertain. The ends were cut back, 6 bases at V and 4 bases at J, with 10 bases in the middle. This CDR3 contains 12 residues. Germline CDR1 and CDR2: MNHEY and SVGAGI. CDR3: CASSIGPYEQYF. DNA for the CDR3: TGTGCCAGCAGCATCGGACCGTACGAGCAGTACTTC.

The chain links TRBV6-6 to TRBJ2-5; D gene unclear. V was pared by 6 bases and J by 0 bases, with 5 bases between. Per germline, CDR1 MNHNY and CDR2 SVGAGI (reference sequence). The CDR3 covers 12 residues. The CDR3, as DNA: TGTGCCAGCAGAAGTTACCAAGAGACCCAGTACTTC. As protein: CASRSYQETQYF.

The rearrangement uses TRBV7-9 and TRBJ1-1; D is ambiguous. V lost 5 bases and J 0 bases, leaving 13 bases between the germline ends. Germline V CDR1 and CDR2: SEHNR, FQNEAQ (reference sequence). CDR3 length equals 15 residues. The CDR3 DNA sequence: TGTGCCAGCAGCGCAAGATCGACGGTGAACACTGAAGCTTTCTTT. Its protein is CASSARSTVNTEAFF.

This clone came up once. The genes are TRBV4-3 and TRBJ2-3; 8 positions match TRBD2. V shed 1 base, J shed 0 bases, and the junction held 3 bases outside the gene matches. The CDR3 has 16 residues. CDR1 and CDR2 from the germline V gene are LGHNA and YSLEER. Here the CDR3 reads CASSQVASGSTDTQYF. The DNA for the CDR3 is TGCGCCAGCAGCCAAGTTGCTAGCGGGAGCACAGATACGCAGTATTTT.

This chain links TRBV30 with TRBJ2-2, with D maybe TRBD2 (5 bases). Trimming removed 2 bases at V and 1 base at J, with 8 bases between. Germline V gene lookup returns CDR1 GTSNPN and CDR2 SVGIG (reference sequence). This CDR3 spans 14 amino acids. CDR3 in DNA: TGTGCCTGGAGTACAGCGGTGAACACCGGGGAGCTGTTTTTT. Its translation: CAWSTAVNTGELFF.

Only a few counts were recorded for this clone. The chain carries TRBV19 and TRBJ2-1, with D uncertain. This CDR3 comprises 13 residues. CDR1 and CDR2 (germline): LNHDA, SQIVND (reference sequence). V was trimmed by 5 bases and J by 4 bases, leaving 9 bases between them. CDR3: CASSVDLYNEQFF. As DNA, the CDR3 is TGTGCCAGTAGTGTTGACCTTTACAATGAGCAGTTCTTC.

The chain uses TRBV27 and TRBJ1-1, with D perhaps TRBD1 (6 bases). Trimming pared 10 bases from V and 3 bases from J, leaving 21 bases between. This CDR3 comprises 15 residues. The germline CDR1 and CDR2 sequences are MNHEY and SMNVEV (reference sequence). The CDR3 nucleotides are TGTGCCACCAATTTAGGCCAGGGGAGGGACACTGAAGCTTTCTTT. Translating it yields CATNLGQGRDTEAFF.

The chain recombines TRBV29-1 with TRBJ2-1, with 13 bases lining up with TRBD2. With 7 bases clipped from V and 8 bases from J, the junction kept 11 bases outside the gene matches. Germline assignment: CDR1 SQVTM and CDR2 ANQGSEA. The CDR3 has 15 amino acids. The CDR3 bases are TGCAGCGCCCAAATTCCGGGACTAGCGGGGTATGAGCAGTTCTTC. This codes for CSAQIPGLAGYEQFF.

This clone was seen a few times. The sample holds other DNA sequences that translate to the same CDR3. The CDR3 bases are TGTGCCAGCAGCCTCTACGAGCAGTACTTC. Translation: CASSLYEQYF. The chain combines TRBV11-2 with TRBJ2-7; D is ambiguous. V lost 5 bases to trimming and J lost 3 bases, with 2 bases between them. The V gene's germline CDR1 is SGHAT and CDR2 FQNNGV. The CDR3 has 10 amino acids. The whole variable domain, filled in from reference TRBV11-2 and TRBJ2-7, reads EAGVAQSPRYKIIEKRQSVAFWCNPISGHATLYWYQQILGQGPKLLIQFQNNGVVDDSQLPKDRFSAERLKGVDSTLKIQPAKLEDSAVYLCASSLYEQYFGPGTRLTVT.

This clone has only a few counts. The chain is built from TRBV4-1 and TRBJ2-7; the D gene is possibly TRBD1 (5 bases). The CDR3 sequence is 13 residues long. Between the trimmed V and J ends, which lost 1 base and 5 bases, there was a span of 9 bases. In germline, CDR1 is MGHRA, CDR2 YSYEKL. The CDR3 region has the DNA TGCGCCAGCAGCCAAGCTCCCAGGGACGAGCAGTACTTC. Protein: CASSQAPRDEQYF.

This clone came up once. This chain uses TRBV5-1 with TRBJ2-7; D may be TRBD2 (5 bases). Germline CDR1 and CDR2: SGHRS and YFSETQ. V lost 2 bases, J lost 0 bases, and 21 bases lay in between. The CDR3 has 18 amino acids. The CDR3 coding sequence is TGCGCCAGCAGCTTCGAGGTCCCCCGGACTGGAAGCTCCTACGAGCAGTACTTC. Translated, it gives CASSFEVPRTGSSYEQYF.